This T cell receptor (beta chain) is drawn from a study of cytomegalovirus exposure and HLA in healthy donors (dated by TCRdb to 2016 to 2017). Background on the whole study: An earlier analysis of 587 of the donors reported 276 Gb of sequence data and around 100 million unique TCR beta sequences obtained from some 200 million T cells. Every repertoire in the discovery cohort had been generated on one and the same sequencing platform. Besides the first cohort of approximately 670 subjects, a separate validation cohort made up of 120 or so different subjects was used. To decide whether each TCR beta V gene segment behaved as functional or pseudogenic, an earlier analysis of some 600 of the donors relied on high-throughput TCR beta sequencing. The study was designed to test whether signatures of past pathogen exposure could be identified by cataloging public T cell receptors. Using immunosequencing, the study profiled T cell repertoires from about 650 subjects and related those repertoires to cytomegalovirus serostatus. Approximately 300 gigabases of sequencing data and 70 million to 100 million unique TCR sequences were included in an early release covering several hundred HLA-typed donors. HLA typing covered class I and class II loci at four-digit resolution. In a later genetic analysis, genome-wide SNP genotypes for about 65% of the 666 donors were used, and that subset was treated as a discovery cohort. A later analysis re-examined previously published TCR beta repertoires from roughly 720 donors and added high-resolution HLA genotyping to investigate patterns of TCR occurrence. Five DR-DQ haplotypes were treated as single units for association and clustering because of strong linkage in the cohort. The number of typed donors differed by locus: roughly 629-640 for A, B, C, DRB1 and DQB1; 500 to 550 for DQA1; approximately 600 for DPA1; and about 450 for DPB1. The later analysis used no new phenotypic data to find candidate immune exposures, relying instead on TCR beta sequences and their occurrence across donors. Donor age, sex, ethnicity and CMV serostatus were compiled together with the repertoire data. Among about 360 genotyped donors of the cohort, an average of about 240,000 unique TCR beta nucleotide sequences were sequenced per donor, roughly 20% of them non-productive. The study combined high-throughput TCR immunosequencing, statistical association of individual TCRs with disease status, and machine learning to predict cytomegalovirus infection status. Of the approximately 370 genotyped donors, roughly 76% were placed in the genetic ancestry cluster associated with self-reported Caucasian donors.

Study-level results and caveats: In the study, approximately 150 TCR beta chains were listed as associated with cytomegalovirus. A later analysis found that most CMV-associated TCR beta chains appeared HLA-restricted, with HLA associations seemingly driven largely by CMV exposure. According to a later genetic analysis, donors in an Asian-associated ancestry cluster had fewer N-insertions in productive TCRs than the roughly 700-donor mean. Across donors, most TCR sequences were observed very rarely, whereas some public TCRs were present in many individuals. A few of the identified cytomegalovirus-associated TCR beta chains were confirmed in vitro to be specific for cytomegalovirus antigens. In a later analysis, HLA-associated TCR beta chains were found to be more clonally expanded and to have lower generation probabilities than equally common non-associated chains. A further reported finding was that TCR beta sequences accurately predicted the HLA-A and HLA-B alleles for most subjects in the first cohort. HLA typing was unavailable for some donors at each locus, so association tests used only the typed subset. A later genetic analysis associated a missense DCLRE1C variant with V-gene and J-gene trimming of TCR beta chains, and an independent cohort replicated the association. The classifier was reported to diagnose cytomegalovirus status with high specificity and sensitivity in both the original and validation cohorts. In this cohort, only TCR beta chains were sequenced, and detectable features were limited by the absence of alpha or paired-chain data. At a false discovery rate of 0.05, a later analysis linked about 17,000 TCR beta sequences to specific HLA alleles. Presence/absence analyses assumed roughly uniform sequencing depth across donors, an assumption that may not hold. A cluster of highly shared sequence variants was judged likely to represent a technical artifact of the sequencing pipeline. When HLA alleles, especially DR and DQ, strongly co-occurred, TCR associations were difficult to assign to individual alleles. Roughly 15 rarely observed V segments, including chromosome 9 orphons, were excluded from the earlier analysis of a few hundred of the donors because counts were too low. The only immune exposure information available for the cohort was CMV serostatus. According to a later analysis, TCR association rates differed among HLA loci, with DRB1 alleles showing the most associated TCRs and HLA-C alleles showing the fewest. In an earlier analysis of 587 of the donors, most TCR beta V segments appeared in productive rearrangements about 90% or about 30% of the time, broadly matching IMGT annotations. A later analysis reported that several top co-occurrence clusters appeared linked to parvovirus B19, influenza, CMV and Epstein-Barr virus. The authors suggested that the approach could potentially be generalized to other disease states and immunological phenotypes. Linkage disequilibrium might explain the correlated functional status among segregating V segments, but an unknown experimental factor could not be excluded. The 87-base-pair reads could not distinguish some IMGT-functional V segments, including TRBV6-2 and TRBV6-3, so those segments were excluded.

Libraries were prepared through the immunoSEQ multiplex PCR assay. For the multiplex PCR, a mixture combining 60 forward primers for TCR Vbeta segments and 13 reverse primers for TCR Jbeta segments was used. The CDR3 region of rearranged TCR beta genes was amplified from genomic DNA with a multiplex PCR assay. On the Illumina HiSeq System, the amplified TCR beta libraries were sequenced as 87-base-pair reads. Per the original workflow: In a later analysis, some 80 million unique TCR beta chains were counted across the 650 to 750 repertoires, and roughly 10 million of these chains were shared by at least two donors. To remove PCR and sequencing errors, raw reads were error-corrected and collapsed into unique sequences using a nearest-neighbor algorithm that merged closely related sequences. V, D and J gene segments were assigned by aligning CDR3 sequences to IMGT reference sequences. For a sequence to be retained, at least a six-nucleotide match to both a V gene segment and a J gene segment was required. Rearrangements were called productive when the CDR3 lacked stop codons and stayed in frame with V and J; all others were non-productive. Following IMGT convention, CDR3 was defined as the stretch from the second conserved V-encoded cysteine up to the conserved J-encoded phenylalanine. In an earlier analysis of around 570 of the donors, sequences lacking an unambiguous match to a single V gene segment were excluded. In an earlier analysis of around 590 of the donors, a V segment was called functional when productive rearrangements were above 56.7%, and segregating when the standard deviation between donors exceeded 5%. A statistical classification framework was built for diagnosing cytomegalovirus status from the catalog of TCR beta chain sequences. In a later analysis, TCR nucleotide sequences were compared against IMGT/GENE-DB human TR gene sequences so that V and J genes could be assigned. In a later analysis, CDR3 sequences and most-parsimonious VDJ recombination scenarios were assigned using the TCRdist pipeline. A later analysis defined each TCR beta chain by its CDR3 amino acid sequence plus V-gene family, and excluded reads lacking a unique V-gene family. In a later analysis, nearly 600 highly shared, low-generation-probability nucleotide sequences were removed to address suspected cross-contamination and a sequencing artifact. For each public chain, a later analysis derived a clonal expansion index from normalized ranks of inferred template counts within each repertoire. In a later analysis, generation probabilities were computed using a VDJ recombination model fitted to out-of-frame rearrangements, and the results were checked against IGoR. Hypergeometric tests were used in a later analysis to score TCR-TCR, TCR-HLA and TCR-CMV co-occurrence, with a repertoire-size bias correction applied to the TCR pairs. In a later analysis, false discovery rates were estimated by permuting HLA or CMV assignments 20 times. In a later analysis, co-occurring TCRs were grouped using DBSCAN, and TCRdist sequence similarity was added for clustering within HLA-allele-positive subsets. Co-occurrence clustering excluded repertoires with fewer than 30,000 or more than 120,000 public chains, plus five with anomalous nucleotide sharing. TCRdb took over this immuneACCESS table, retaining in-frame rearrangements with V and J assigned. Such tables are incomplete; in checked studies, under half of the missing clones stem from an unresolved V gene, and the remainder is unexplained. From that table come the V and J calls and clone size; the DNA was used to work out D and trimming. This sample's table lists over 100,000 clones. The ten largest clones take up more than 1.5% of the sample.

For this clone: Its antigen target is currently unknown.

The cohort was made up of approximately 670 healthy bone marrow donors. Cohort members were all nominally healthy when sampled, although unrecorded immune exposures were likely present. The donor tested CMV seronegative and was one of the 352 seronegative cohort members. Every donor gave a peripheral blood sample, and the peripheral blood mononuclear cells from that sample were used for TCR beta sequencing. The Qiagen DNeasy Blood Extraction Kit was used to extract genomic DNA from the blood cell samples. The CDR3, from cysteine to phenylalanine, totals 14 residues. The kept DNA is CDR3 alone, 42 bases in frame from the first base. V is pared back by 6 bases and J by 0 bases, with 12 bases lying between the germline termini. Looking up the germline V gene yields CDR1 MNHNS and CDR2 SASEGT.

The rearrangement combines TRBV6-1 with TRBJ2-7; TRBD1 could be the D gene, as 5 bases match. Material: PBMCs. The source is a man aged 18-30 years in good health and CMV-seronegative. The CDR3 protein sequence reads: CASSYDSSSYEQYF. The DNA sequence reads TGTGCCAGCAGCTACGACAGCTCCTCCTACGAGCAGTACTTC.